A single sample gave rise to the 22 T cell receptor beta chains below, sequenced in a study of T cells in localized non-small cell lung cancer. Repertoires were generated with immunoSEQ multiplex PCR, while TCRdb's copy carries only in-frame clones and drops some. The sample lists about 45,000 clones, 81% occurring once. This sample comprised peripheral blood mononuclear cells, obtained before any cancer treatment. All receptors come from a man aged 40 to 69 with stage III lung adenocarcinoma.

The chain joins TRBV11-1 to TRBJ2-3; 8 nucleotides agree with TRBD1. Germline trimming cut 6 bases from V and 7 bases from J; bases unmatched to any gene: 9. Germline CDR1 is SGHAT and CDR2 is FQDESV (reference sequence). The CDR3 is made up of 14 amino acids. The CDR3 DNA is TGTGCCAGCAGGTACAGGGGGTCAGGGAATACGCAGTATTTT. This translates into CASRYRGSGNTQYF.

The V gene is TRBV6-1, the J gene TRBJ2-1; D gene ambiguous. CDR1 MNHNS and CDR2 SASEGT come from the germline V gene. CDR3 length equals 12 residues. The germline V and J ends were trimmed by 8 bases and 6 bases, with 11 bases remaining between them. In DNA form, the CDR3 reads TGTGCCAGCTTAGAATCCGGCAATGAGCAGTTCTTC. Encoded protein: CASLESGNEQFF.

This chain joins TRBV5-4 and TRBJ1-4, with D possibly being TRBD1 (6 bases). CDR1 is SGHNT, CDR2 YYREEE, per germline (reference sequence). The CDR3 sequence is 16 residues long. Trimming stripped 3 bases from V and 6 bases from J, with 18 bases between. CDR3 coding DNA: TGTGCCAGCAGCTGGACGGGGGGGGCGGAGGATGAAAAACTGTTTTTT. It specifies CASSWTGGAEDEKLFF.

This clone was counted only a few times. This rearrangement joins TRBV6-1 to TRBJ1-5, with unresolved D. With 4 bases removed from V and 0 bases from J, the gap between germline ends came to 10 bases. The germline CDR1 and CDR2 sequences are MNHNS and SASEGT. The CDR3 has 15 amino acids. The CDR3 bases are TGTGCCAGCAGTGTTCGCTACCATAGCAATCAGCCCCAGCATTTT. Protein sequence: CASSVRYHSNQPQHF.

Here the CDR3 reads CASSLGAKRGGLPGELFF. In DNA, the CDR3 is TGTGCCAGCAGCTTAGGGGCTAAGCGGGGGGGCCTTCCCGGGGAGCTGTTTTTT. V usage is TRBV7-2 and J usage is TRBJ2-2; 10 bases are shared with TRBD2. J was trimmed by 6 bases and V by 1 base; bases with no gene match: 11. The CDR3 spans 18 residues. Germline lookup yields CDR1 SGHTA and CDR2 FQGNSA.

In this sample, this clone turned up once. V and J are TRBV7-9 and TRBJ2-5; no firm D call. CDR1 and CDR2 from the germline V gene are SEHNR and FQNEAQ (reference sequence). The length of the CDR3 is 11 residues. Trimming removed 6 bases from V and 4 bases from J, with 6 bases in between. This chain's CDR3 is CASSEIETQYF. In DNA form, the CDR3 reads TGTGCCAGCAGTGAAATAGAGACCCAGTACTTC.

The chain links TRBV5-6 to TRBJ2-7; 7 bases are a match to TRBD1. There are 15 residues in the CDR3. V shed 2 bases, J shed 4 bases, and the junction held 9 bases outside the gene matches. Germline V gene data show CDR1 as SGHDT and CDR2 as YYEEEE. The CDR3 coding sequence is TGTGCCAGCAGCTTTGGGAGACAGGGAATTTACGAGCAGTACTTC. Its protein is CASSFGRQGIYEQYF.

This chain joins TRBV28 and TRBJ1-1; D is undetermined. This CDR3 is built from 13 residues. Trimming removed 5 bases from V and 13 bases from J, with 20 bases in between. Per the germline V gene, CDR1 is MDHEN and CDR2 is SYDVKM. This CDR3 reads CASSPRIPLEGFF. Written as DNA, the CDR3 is TGTGCCAGCAGTCCCCGGATACCCCTCGAGGGTTTCTTT. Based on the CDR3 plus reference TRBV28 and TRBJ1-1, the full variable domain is DVKVTQSSRYLVKRTGEKVFLECVQDMDHENMFWYRQDPGLGLRLIYFSYDVKMKEKGDIPEGYSVSREKKERFSLILESASTNQTSMYLCASSPRIPLEGFFGQGTRLTVV.

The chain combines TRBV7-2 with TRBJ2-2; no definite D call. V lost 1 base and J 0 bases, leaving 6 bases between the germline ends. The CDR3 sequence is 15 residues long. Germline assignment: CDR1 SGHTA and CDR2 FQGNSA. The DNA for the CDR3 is TGTGCCAGCAGCTTAGTGCTTACGAACACCGGGGAGCTGTTTTTT. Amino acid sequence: CASSLVLTNTGELFF.

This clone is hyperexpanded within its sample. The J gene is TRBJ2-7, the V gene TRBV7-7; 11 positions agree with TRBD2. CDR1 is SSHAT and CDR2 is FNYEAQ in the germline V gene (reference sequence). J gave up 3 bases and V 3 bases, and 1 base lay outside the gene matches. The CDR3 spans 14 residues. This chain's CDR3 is CASSFGLAGYEQYF. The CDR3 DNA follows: TGTGCCAGCAGCTTTGGACTAGCGGGCTACGAGCAGTACTTC. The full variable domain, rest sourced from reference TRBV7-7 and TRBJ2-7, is GAGVSQSPRYKVTKRGQDVTLRCDPISSHATLYWYQQALGQGPEFLTYFNYEAQPDKSGLPSDRFSAERPEGSISTLTIQRTEQRDSAMYRCASSFGLAGYEQYFGPGTRLTVT.

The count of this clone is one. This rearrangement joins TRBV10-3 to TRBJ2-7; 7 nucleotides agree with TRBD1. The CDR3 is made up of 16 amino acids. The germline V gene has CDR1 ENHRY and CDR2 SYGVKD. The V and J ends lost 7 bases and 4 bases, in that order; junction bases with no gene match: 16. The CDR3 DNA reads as TGTGCCATCAAGTCCGCGACAGGGTTCAACGATTACGAGCAGTACTTC. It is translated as CAIKSATGFNDYEQYF.

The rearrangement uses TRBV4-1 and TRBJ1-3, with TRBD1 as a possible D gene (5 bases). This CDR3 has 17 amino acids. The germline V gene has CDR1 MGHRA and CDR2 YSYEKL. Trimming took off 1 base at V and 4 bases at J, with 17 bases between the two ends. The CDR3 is CASSQGVEEGSGNTIYF. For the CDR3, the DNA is TGCGCCAGCAGCCAAGGGGTTGAGGAGGGGTCCGGAAACACCATATATTTT.

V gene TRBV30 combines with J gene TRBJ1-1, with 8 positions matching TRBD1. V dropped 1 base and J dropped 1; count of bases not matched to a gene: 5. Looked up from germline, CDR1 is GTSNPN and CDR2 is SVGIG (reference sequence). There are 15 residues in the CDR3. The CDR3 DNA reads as TGTGCCTGGAGTGCCTTCGACAGGGGGAACACTGAAGCTTTCTTT. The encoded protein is CAWSAFDRGNTEAFF.

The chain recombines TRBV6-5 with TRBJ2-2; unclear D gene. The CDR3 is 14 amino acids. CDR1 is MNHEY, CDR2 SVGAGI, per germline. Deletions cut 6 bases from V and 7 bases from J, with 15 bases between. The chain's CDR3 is CASSKGQAGGELFF. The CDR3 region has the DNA TGTGCCAGCAGCAAAGGGCAGGCCGGCGGGGAGCTGTTTTTT.

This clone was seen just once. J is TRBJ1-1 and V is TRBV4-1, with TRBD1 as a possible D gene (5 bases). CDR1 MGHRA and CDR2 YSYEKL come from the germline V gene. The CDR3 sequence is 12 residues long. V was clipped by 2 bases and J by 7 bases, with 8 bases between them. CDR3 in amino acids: CASSQITGEAFF. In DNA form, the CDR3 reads TGCGCCAGCAGCCAAATAACAGGTGAAGCTTTCTTT.

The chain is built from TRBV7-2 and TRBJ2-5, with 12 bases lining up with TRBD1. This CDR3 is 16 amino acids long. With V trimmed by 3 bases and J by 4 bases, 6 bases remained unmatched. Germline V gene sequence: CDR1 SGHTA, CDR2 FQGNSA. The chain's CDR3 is CASSFPGQGARETQYF. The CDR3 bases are TGTGCCAGCAGCTTCCCGGGACAGGGGGCGAGAGAGACCCAGTACTTC.

In nucleotides, the CDR3 is TGTGCCAGCAGCTCAAGCACCGGGGAGCTGTTTTTT. This gives the protein CASSSSTGELFF. This chain connects TRBV5-8 to TRBJ2-2; D is uncertain. Trimming took 3 bases from V and 4 from J, leaving 4 bases between them. The germline gives CDR1 SGHTS, CDR2 YDEGEE. The CDR3 has 12 amino acids.

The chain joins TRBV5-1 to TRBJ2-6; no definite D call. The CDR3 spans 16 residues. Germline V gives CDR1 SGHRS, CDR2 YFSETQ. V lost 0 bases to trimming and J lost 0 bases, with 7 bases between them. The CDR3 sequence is CASSLAVSSGANVLTF. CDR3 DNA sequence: TGCGCCAGCAGCTTGGCAGTCAGCTCTGGGGCCAACGTCCTGACTTTC.

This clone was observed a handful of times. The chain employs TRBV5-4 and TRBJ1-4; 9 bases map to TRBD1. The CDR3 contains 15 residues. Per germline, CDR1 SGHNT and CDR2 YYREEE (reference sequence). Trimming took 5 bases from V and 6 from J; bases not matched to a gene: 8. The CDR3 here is CASRPDRGLDEKLFF. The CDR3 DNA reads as TGTGCCAGCAGGCCTGACAGGGGGTTGGATGAAAAACTGTTTTTT. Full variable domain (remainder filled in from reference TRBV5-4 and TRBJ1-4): ETGVTQSPTHLIKTRGQQVTLRCSSQSGHNTVSWYQQALGQGPQFIFQYYREEENGRGNFPPRFSGLQFPNYSSELNVNALELDDSALYLCASRPDRGLDEKLFFGSGTQLSVL.

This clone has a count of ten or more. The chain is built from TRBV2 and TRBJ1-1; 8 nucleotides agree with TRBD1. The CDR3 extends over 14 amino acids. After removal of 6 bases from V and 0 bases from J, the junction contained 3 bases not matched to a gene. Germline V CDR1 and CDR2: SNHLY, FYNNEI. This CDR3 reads CASRRDRLNTEAFF. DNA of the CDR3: TGTGCCAGCAGAAGGGACAGGTTGAACACTGAAGCTTTCTTT.

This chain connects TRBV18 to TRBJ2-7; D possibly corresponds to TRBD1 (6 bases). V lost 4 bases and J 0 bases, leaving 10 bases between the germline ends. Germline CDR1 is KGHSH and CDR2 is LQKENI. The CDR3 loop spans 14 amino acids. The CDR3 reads CASSLTGSSYEQYF. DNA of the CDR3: TGTGCCAGCTCACTGACAGGTAGCTCCTACGAGCAGTACTTC.

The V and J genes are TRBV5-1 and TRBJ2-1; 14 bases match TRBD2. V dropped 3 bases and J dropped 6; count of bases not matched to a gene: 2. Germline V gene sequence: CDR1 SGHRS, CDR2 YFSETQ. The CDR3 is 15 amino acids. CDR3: CASSWTSGGPNEQFF. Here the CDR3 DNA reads TGCGCCAGCAGCTGGACTAGCGGGGGGCCCAATGAGCAGTTCTTC.